Here is one T cell receptor (beta chain) with its context. TCRdb's table, derived via immunoSEQ multiplex PCR, lists solely in-frame clones and lacks some. The table records some 130,000 clones, 93% of them present only once. These data come from a study of T cell responses to AZD1222 COVID-19 vaccine. The junction had 7 bases not matched to a gene; V was cut back by 4 bases and J by 2 bases. The germline V gene encodes CDR1 SGHDN and CDR2 FVKESK. The CDR3 runs to 15 residues. The rearrangement links TRBV14 to TRBJ1-2, with 7 positions matching TRBD1. Sequences were derived from peripheral blood, sampled on day 0 of AZD1222 vaccination. The receptor's source is an adult in good health. CDR3: CASSPGGQLNYGYTF. CDR3 nucleotides: TGTGCCAGCAGCCCCGGGGGACAGCTAAACTATGGCTACACCTTC.